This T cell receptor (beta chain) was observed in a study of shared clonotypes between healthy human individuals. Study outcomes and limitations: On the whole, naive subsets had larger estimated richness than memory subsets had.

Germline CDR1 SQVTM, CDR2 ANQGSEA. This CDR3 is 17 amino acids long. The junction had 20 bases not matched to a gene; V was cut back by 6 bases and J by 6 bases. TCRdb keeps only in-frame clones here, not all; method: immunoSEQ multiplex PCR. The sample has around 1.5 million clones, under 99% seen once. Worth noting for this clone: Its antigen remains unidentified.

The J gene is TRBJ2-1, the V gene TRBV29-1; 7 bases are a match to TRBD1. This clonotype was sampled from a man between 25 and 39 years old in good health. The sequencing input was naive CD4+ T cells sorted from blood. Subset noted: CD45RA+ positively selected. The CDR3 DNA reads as TGCAGCGTAAGACTAAACCCAGACAGGGCACGGACCAATGAGCAGTTCTTC. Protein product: CSVRLNPDRARTNEQFF.